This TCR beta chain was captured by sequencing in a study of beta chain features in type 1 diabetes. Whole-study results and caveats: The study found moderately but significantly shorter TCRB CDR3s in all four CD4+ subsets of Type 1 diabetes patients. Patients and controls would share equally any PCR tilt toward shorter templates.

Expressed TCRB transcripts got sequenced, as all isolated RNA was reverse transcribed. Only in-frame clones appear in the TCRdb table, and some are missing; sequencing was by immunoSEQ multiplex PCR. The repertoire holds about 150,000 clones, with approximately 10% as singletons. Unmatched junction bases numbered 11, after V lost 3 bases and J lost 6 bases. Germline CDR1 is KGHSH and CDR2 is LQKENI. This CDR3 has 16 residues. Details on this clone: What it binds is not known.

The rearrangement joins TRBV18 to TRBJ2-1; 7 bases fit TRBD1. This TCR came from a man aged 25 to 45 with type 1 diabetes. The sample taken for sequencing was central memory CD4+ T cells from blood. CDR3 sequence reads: CASSPLGTGAFNEQFF. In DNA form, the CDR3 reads TGTGCCAGCTCACCTCTGGGTACAGGGGCGTTCAATGAGCAGTTCTTC. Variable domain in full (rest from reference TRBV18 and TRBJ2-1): NAGVMQNPRHLVRRRGQEARLRCSPMKGHSHVYWYRQLPEEGLKFMVYLQKENIIDESGMPKERFSAEFPKEGPSILRIQQVVRGDSAAYFCASSPLGTGAFNEQFFGPGTRLTVL.